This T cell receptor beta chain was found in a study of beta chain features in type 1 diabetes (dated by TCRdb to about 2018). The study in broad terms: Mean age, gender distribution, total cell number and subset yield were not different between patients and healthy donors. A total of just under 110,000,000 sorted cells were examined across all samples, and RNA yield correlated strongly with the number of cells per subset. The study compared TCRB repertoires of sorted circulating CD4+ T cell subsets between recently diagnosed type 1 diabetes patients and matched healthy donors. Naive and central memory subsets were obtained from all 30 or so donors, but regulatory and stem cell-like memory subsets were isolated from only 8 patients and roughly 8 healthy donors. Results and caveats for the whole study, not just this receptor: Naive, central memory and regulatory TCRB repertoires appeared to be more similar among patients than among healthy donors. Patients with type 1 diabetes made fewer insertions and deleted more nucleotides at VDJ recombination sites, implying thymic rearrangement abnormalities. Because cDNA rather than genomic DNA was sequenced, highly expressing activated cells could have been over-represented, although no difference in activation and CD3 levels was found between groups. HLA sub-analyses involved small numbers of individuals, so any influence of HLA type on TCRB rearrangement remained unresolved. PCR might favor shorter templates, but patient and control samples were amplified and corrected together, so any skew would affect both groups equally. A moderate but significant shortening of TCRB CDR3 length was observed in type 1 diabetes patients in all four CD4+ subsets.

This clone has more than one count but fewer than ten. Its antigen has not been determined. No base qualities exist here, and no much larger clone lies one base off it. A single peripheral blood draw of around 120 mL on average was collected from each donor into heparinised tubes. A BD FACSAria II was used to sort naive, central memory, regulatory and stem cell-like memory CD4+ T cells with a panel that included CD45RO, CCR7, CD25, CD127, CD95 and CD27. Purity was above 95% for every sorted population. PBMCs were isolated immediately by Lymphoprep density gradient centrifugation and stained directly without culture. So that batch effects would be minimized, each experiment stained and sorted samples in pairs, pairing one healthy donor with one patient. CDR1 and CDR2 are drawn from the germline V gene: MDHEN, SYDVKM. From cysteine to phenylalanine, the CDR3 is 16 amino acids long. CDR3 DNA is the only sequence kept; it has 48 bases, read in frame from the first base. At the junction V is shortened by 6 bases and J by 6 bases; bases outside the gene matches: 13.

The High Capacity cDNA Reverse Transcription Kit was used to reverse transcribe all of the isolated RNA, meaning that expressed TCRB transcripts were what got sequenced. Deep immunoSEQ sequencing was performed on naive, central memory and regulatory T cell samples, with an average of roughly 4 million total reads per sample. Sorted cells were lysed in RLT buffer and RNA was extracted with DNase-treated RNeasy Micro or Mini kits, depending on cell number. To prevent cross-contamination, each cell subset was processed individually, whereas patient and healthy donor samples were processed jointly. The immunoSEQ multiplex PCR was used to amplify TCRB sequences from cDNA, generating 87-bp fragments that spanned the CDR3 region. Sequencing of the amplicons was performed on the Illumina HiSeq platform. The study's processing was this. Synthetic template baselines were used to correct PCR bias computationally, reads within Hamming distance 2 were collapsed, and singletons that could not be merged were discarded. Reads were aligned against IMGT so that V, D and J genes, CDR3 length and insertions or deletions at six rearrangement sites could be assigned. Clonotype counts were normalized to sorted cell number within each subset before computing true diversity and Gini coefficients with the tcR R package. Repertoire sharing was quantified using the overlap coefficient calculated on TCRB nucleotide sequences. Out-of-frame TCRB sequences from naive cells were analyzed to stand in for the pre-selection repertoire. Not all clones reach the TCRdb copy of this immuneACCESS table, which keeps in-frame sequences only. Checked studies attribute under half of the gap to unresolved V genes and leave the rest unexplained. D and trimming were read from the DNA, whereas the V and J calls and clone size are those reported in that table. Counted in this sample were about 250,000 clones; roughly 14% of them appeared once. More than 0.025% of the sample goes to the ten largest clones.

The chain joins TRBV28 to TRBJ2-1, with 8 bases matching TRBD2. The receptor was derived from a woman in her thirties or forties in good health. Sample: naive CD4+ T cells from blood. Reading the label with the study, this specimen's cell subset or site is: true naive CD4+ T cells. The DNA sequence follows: TGTGCCAGCAGCTTGGCCGGGACTAGGTGGCGCAATGAGCAGTTCTTC. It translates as CASSLAGTRWRNEQFF.